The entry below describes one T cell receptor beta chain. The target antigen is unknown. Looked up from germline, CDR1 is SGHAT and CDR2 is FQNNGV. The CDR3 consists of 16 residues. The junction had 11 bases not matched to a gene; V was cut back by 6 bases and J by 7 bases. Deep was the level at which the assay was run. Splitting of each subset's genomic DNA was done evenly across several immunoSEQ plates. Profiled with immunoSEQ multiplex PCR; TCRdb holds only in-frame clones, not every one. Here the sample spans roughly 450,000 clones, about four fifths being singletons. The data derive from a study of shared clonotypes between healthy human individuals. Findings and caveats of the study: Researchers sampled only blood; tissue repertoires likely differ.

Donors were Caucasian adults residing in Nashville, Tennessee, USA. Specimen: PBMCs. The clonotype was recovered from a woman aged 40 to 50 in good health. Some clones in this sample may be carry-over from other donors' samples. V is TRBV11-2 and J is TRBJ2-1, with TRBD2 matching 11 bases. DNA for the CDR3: TGTGCCAGCAGGGCGCTTAGCGGGAGGGCCAGGAATGAGCAGTTCTTC. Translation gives CASRALSGRARNEQFF.